The 9 T cell receptor beta chains below were found in one sample sequenced in a study of regulatory T cells in long-lasting Graves disease. Time point denoted: persistent/refractory GD, antithyroid drugs over 5 years with positive TRAb. Construction of the TCR library relied on RNA isolated from PBMCs. Assembly of TCR beta libraries relied on iRepertoire HTBI primers together with Arm-PCR of CDR3 regions. Each CDR3 protein is one row after TCRdb ran MiXCR on the multiplex PCR reads. The sample shows approximately 690,000 distinct CDR3 sequences, 30% of them seen only once. Specimen: peripheral blood mononuclear cells (PBMCs), collected when the disease was refractory, from a patient treated with antithyroid drugs. These receptors were obtained from a female donor with Graves disease.

This clonotype was observed a handful of times. The chain uses TRBV29-1 and TRBJ1-1, with D uncertain. V was trimmed by 2 bases and J by 5 bases, leaving 6 bases between them. Germline V gene lookup returns CDR1 SQVTM and CDR2 ANQGSEA. The CDR3 has 11 residues. This CDR3 reads CSVESWTEAFF. The CDR3 nucleotides are TGCAGCGTTGAAAGCTGGACTGAAGCTTTCTTT. Full variable domain (outside the CDR3, taken from reference TRBV29-1 and TRBJ1-1): SAVISQKPSRDICQRGTSLTIQCQVDSQVTMMFWYRQQPGQSLTLIATANQGSEATYESGFVIDKFPISRPNLTFSTLTVSNMSPEDSSIYLCSVESWTEAFFGQGTRLTVV.

The CDR3 DNA follows: TGTGCCAGCAGCTCGGGGGGAAGTTTAAATGAAAAACTGTTTTTT. It translates to CASSSGGSLNEKLFF. The genes are TRBV7-9 and TRBJ1-4; D is perhaps TRBD1 (5 bases). Germline lookup yields CDR1 SEHNR and CDR2 FQNEAQ (reference sequence). Trimming removed 4 bases from V and 5 bases from J, with 14 bases in between. This CDR3 comprises 15 residues.

This clonotype has at least ten counts. CDR3 nucleotide sequence: TGTGCCACCGCACCCGACAGGGCGGCTTCTATGGAGCAGTACTTC. Residues: CATAPDRAASMEQYF. The chain employs TRBV24-1 and TRBJ2-7, with 7 bases that match TRBD1. J lost 7 bases, V lost 9 bases, and 17 bases had no gene match. The germline V gene has CDR1 KGHDR and CDR2 SFDVKD. The CDR3 spans 15 residues.

Ten or more counts support this clonotype. V and J are TRBV27 and TRBJ2-2, with TRBD2 as a possible D gene (5 bases). The CDR3 loop spans 15 amino acids. The V end was cut by 6 bases, the J end by 1 base, with 12 bases between. Germline V gives CDR1 MNHEY, CDR2 SMNVEV (reference sequence). As DNA, the CDR3 is TGTGCCAGCAGCTACAGAGCGGTGAACACCGGGGAGCTGTTTTTT. Its protein is CASSYRAVNTGELFF.

This clonotype has just a few counts. The genes are TRBV11-2 and TRBJ2-5; TRBD1 is a possible D gene (6 bases). Germline CDR1 is SGHAT and CDR2 is FQNNGV. The CDR3 contains 13 residues. V shed 7 bases and J shed 3 bases, with 12 bases lying between them. CDR3 amino acids: CASTGTREETQYF. CDR3 in DNA: TGTGCCAGCACCGGGACACGGGAAGAGACCCAGTACTTC.

This clonotype was picked up many times. The rearrangement links TRBV3-1 to TRBJ2-5; TRBD2 matches 7 bases. The germline V gene has CDR1 LGHDT and CDR2 YNNKEL (reference sequence). CDR3 size: 15 residues. The junction had 10 bases not matched to a gene; V was cut back by 5 bases and J by 4 bases. This CDR3 is CASSFTSALGETQYF. The CDR3 nucleotides are TGTGCCAGCAGCTTTACTAGCGCTTTAGGAGAGACCCAGTACTTC.

This clonotype appeared a few times. V is TRBV2 and J is TRBJ1-6; a weak D match, TRBD1 (6 bases). The CDR3 covers 14 residues. Germline-derived CDR1 and CDR2 are SNHLY and FYNNEI. V was clipped by 6 bases and J by 7 bases, with 13 bases between them. The CDR3 region is CASRAGASNSPLHF. CDR3 DNA: TGTGCCAGCAGGGCAGGGGCGAGCAATTCACCCCTCCACTTT.

This clonotype was counted a few times. V usage is TRBV5-1 and J usage is TRBJ1-1; D might be TRBD1 (5 bases). V lost 5 bases and J lost 5, with 16 bases in between. The CDR3 has 14 amino acids. CDR1 is SGHRS, CDR2 YFSETQ, per germline. CDR3 sequence: CASSRIGVETEAFF. The DNA of the CDR3 is TGCGCCAGCAGTCGTATAGGGGTTGAAACTGAAGCTTTCTTT.

DNA for the CDR3: TGTGCCAGCAGCCAAGGGCTGGGATCCTCTGAAGCTTTCTTT. Translation: CASSQGLGSSEAFF. The chain recombines TRBV3-1 with TRBJ1-1; D not certain. CDR3 length equals 14 residues. From germline, CDR1 is LGHDT and CDR2 YNNKEL (reference sequence). V was cut by 1 base and J by 6 bases, with 12 bases left in between.